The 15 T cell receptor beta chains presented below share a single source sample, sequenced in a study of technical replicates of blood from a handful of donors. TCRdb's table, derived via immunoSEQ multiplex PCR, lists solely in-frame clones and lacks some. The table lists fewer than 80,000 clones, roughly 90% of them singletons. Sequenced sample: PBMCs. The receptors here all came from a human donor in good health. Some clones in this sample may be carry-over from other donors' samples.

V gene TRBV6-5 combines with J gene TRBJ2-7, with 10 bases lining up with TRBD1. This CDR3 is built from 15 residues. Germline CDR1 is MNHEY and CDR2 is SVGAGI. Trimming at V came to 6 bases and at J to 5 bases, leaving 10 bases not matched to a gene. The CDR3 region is CASRSRDRGSNEQYF. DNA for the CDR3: TGTGCCAGCAGGTCCCGGGACAGGGGCTCGAACGAGCAGTACTTC.

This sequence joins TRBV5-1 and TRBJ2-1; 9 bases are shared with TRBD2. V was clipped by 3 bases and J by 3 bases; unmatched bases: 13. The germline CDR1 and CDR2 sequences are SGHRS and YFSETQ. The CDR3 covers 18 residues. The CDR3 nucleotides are TGCGCCAGCAGCTGGGGGAACAATAGCGGGAGATTCTACAATGAGCAGTTCTTC. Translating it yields CASSWGNNSGRFYNEQFF.

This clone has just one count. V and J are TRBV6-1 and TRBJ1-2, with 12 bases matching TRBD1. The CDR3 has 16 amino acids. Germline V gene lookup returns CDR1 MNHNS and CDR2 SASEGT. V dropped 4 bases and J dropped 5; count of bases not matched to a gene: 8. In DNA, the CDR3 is TGTGCCAGCAGTGTAATCGGGACAGGGGGCGCGTATGGCTACACCTTC. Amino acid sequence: CASSVIGTGGAYGYTF.

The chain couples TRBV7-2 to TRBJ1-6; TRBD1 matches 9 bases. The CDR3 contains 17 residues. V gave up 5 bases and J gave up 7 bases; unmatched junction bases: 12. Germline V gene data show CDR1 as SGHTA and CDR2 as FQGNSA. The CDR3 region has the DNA TGTGCCAGCAGCGCACGGACAGGGGCGGGACAAAATTCACCCCTCCACTTT. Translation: CASSARTGAGQNSPLHF. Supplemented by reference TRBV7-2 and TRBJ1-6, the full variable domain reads GAGVSQSPSNKVTEKGKDVELRCDPISGHTALYWYRQSLGQGLEFLIYFQGNSAPDKSGLPSDRFSAERTGGSVSTLTIQRTQQEDSAVYLCASSARTGAGQNSPLHFGNGTRLTVT.

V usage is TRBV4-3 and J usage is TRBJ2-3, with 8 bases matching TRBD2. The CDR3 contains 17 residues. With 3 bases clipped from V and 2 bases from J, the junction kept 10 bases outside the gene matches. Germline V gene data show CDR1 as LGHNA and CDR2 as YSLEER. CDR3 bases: TGCGCCAGCAGCCAGGGGATCGGGGGGGGATACACAGATACGCAGTATTTT. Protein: CASSQGIGGGYTDTQYF.

CDR3 in DNA: TGTGCTAGCACCAACCCAGGGGACGGCACCGGGGAGCTGTTTTTT. As protein: CASTNPGDGTGELFF. The chain is built from TRBV12-5 and TRBJ2-2; TRBD1 is a possible D gene (6 bases). Germline CDR1 LGHNT, CDR2 FRNRAP. V was trimmed by 9 bases and J by 4 bases, leaving 18 bases between them. The CDR3 extends over 15 amino acids. Complete variable domain (other parts from reference TRBV12-5 and TRBJ2-2): DARVTQTPRHKVTEMGQEVTMRCQPILGHNTVFWYRQTMMQGLELLAYFRNRAPLDDSGMPKDRFSAEMPDATLATLKIQPSEPRDSAVYFCASTNPGDGTGELFFGEGSRLTVL.

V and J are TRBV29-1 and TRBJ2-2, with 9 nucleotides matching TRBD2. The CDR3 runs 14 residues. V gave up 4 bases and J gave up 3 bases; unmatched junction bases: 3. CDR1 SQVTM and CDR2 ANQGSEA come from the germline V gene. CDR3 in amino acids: CSVASGTYTGELFF. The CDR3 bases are TGCAGCGTTGCTAGCGGGACCTACACCGGGGAGCTGTTTTTT.

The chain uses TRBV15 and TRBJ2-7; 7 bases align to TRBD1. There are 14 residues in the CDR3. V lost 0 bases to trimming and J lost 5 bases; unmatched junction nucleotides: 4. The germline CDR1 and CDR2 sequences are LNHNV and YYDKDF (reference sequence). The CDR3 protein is CATSREIGGNEQYF. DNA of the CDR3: TGTGCCACCAGCAGAGAGATAGGGGGCAACGAGCAGTACTTC.

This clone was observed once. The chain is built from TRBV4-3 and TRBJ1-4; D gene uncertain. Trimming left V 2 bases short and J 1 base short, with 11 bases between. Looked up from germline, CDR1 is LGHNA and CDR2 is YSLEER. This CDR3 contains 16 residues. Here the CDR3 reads CASSQKIGKTNEKLFF. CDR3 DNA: TGCGCCAGCAGCCAAAAGATCGGGAAAACTAATGAAAAACTGTTTTTT.

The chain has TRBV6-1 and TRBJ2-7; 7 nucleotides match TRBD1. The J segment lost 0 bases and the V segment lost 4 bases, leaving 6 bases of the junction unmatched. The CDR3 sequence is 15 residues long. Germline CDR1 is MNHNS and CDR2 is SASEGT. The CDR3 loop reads CASSVEWDSSYEQYF. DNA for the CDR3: TGTGCCAGCAGTGTGGAATGGGACAGCTCCTACGAGCAGTACTTC.

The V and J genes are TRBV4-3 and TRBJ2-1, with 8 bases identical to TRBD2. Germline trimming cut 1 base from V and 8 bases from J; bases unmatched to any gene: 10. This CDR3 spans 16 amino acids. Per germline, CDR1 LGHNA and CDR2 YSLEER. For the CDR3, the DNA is TGCGCCAGCAGCCAAGCAAACCAGATGACTAGCGATGAGCAGTTCTTC. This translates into CASSQANQMTSDEQFF.

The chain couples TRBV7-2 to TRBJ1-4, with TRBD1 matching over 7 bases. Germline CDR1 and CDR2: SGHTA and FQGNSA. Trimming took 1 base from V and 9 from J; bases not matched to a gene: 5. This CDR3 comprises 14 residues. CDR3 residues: CASSLEPGGKKLFF. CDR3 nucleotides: TGTGCCAGCAGCTTAGAGCCAGGGGGGAAAAAACTGTTTTTT.

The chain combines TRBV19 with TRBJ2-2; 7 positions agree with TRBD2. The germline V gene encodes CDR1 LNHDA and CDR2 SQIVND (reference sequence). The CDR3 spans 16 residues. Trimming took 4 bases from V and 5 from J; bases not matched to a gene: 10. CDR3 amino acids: CASSTIASGGTGELFF. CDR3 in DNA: TGTGCCAGTAGTACTATCGCTAGCGGAGGGACCGGGGAGCTGTTTTTT.

The chain's CDR3 is CASSSLLYNSPLHF. For the CDR3, the DNA is TGTGCCAGCAGCTCCCTTTTATATAATTCACCCCTCCACTTT. The chain uses TRBV6-6 and TRBJ1-6; no clear D. Trimming stripped 6 bases from V and 4 bases from J, with 10 bases between. This CDR3 spans 14 amino acids. Germline V gene lookup returns CDR1 MNHNY and CDR2 SVGAGI (reference sequence).

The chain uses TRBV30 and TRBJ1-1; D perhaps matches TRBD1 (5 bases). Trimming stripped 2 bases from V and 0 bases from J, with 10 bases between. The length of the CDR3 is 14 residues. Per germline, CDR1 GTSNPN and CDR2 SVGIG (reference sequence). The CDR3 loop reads CAWSIDSMNTEAFF. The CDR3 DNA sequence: TGTGCCTGGAGTATTGACAGCATGAACACTGAAGCTTTCTTT.